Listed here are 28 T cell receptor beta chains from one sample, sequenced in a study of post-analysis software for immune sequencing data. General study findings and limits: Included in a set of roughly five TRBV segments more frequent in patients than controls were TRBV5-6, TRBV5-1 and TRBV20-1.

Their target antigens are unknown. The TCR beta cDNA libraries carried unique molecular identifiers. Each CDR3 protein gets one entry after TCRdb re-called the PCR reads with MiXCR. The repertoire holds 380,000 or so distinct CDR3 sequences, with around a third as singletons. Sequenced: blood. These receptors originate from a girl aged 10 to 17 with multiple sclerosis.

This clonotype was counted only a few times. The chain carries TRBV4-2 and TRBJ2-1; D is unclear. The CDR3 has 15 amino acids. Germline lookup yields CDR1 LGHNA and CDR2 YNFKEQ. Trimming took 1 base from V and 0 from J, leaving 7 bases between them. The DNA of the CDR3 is TGTGCCAGCAGCCAAGGTCCGATCTCCTACAATGAGCAGTTCTTC. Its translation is CASSQGPISYNEQFF.

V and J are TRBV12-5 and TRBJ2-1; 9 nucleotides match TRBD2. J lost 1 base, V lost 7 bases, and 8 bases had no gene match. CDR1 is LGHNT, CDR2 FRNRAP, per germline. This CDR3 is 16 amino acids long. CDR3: CASEFSSGVSYNEQFF. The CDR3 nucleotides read TGTGCTAGTGAGTTCTCTAGCGGGGTGTCCTACAATGAGCAGTTCTTC.

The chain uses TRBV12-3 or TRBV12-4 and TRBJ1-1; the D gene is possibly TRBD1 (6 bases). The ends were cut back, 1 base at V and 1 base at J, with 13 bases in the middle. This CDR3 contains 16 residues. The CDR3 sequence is CASSLVFGRGNTEAFF. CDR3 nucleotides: TGTGCCAGCAGTTTAGTTTTCGGCAGGGGGAACACTGAAGCTTTCTTT.

CDR3: CASARQHNQPQHF. The CDR3 DNA reads TGTGCCAGCGCGAGGCAGCACAATCAGCCCCAGCATTTT. This rearrangement joins TRBV6-5 to TRBJ1-5; D not certain. CDR1 is MNHEY, CDR2 SVGAGI, per germline. Trimming cost V 8 bases and J 3 bases, with 11 bases left between them. The CDR3 is made up of 13 amino acids.

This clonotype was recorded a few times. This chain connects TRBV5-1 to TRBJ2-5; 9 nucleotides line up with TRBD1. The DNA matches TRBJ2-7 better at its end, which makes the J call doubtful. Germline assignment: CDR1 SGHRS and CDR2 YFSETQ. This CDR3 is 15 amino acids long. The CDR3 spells CASRRTGDRANEQYF. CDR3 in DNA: TGCGCCAGCAGACGAACCGGGGACAGGGCGAACGAGCAGTACTTC.

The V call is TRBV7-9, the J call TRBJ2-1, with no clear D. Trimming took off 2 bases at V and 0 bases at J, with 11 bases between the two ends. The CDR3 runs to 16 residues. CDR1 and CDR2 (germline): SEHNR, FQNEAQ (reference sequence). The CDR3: CASSLSRDDSYNEQFF. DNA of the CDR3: TGTGCCAGCAGCTTAAGCCGCGACGACTCCTACAATGAGCAGTTCTTC.

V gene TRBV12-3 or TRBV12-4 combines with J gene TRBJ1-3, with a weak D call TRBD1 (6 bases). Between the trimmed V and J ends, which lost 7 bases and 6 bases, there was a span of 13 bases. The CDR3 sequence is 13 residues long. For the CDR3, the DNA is TGTGCCAGCACATACGAGGGGGAAAACACCATATATTTT. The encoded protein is CASTYEGENTIYF.

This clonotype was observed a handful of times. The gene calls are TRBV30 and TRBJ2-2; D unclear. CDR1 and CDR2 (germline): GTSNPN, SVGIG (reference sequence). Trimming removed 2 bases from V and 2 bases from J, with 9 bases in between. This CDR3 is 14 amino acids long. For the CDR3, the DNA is TGTGCCTGGAGTACGGGCCGTAACACCGGGGAGCTGTTTTTT. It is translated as CAWSTGRNTGELFF. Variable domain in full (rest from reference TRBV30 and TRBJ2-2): SQTIHQWPATLVQPVGSPLSLECTVEGTSNPNLYWYRQAAGRGLQLLFYSVGIGQISSEVPQNLSASRPQDRQFILSSKKLLLSDSGFYLCAWSTGRNTGELFFGEGSRLTVL.

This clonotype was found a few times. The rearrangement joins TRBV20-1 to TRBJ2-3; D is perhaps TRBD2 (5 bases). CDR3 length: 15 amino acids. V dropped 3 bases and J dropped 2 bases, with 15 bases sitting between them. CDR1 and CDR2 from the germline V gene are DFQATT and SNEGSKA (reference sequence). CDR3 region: CSASLAADLTDTQYF. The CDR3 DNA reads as TGCAGTGCTAGCCTAGCAGCAGACCTCACAGATACGCAGTATTTT.

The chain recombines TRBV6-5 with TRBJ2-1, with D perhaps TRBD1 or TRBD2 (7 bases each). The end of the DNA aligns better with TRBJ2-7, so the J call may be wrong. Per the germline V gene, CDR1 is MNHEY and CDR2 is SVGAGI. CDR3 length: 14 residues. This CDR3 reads CASRPQGGGHEQYF. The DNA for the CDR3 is TGTGCCAGCAGGCCACAGGGAGGGGGCCACGAGCAGTACTTC.

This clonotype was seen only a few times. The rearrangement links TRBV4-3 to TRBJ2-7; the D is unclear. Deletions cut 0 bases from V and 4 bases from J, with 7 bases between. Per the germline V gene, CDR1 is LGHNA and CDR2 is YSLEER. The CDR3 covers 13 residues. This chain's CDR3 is CASSQDTRYEQYF. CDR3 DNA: TGCGCCAGCAGCCAAGATACGAGGTACGAGCAGTACTTC.

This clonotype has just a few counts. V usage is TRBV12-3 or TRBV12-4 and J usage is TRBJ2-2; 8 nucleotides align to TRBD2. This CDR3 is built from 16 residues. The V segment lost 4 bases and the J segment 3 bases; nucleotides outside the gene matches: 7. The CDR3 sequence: CASSSASGGYTGELFF. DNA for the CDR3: TGTGCCAGCAGTTCGGCGTCGGGAGGGTACACCGGGGAGCTGTTTTTT.

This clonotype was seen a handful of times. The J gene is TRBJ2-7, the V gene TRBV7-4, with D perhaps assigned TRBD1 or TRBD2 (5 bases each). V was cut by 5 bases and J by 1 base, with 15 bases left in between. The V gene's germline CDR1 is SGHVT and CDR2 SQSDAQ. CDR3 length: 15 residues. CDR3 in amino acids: CASSARGGYSYEQYF. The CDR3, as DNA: TGTGCCAGCAGCGCCCGTGGGGGTTATTCCTACGAGCAGTACTTC.

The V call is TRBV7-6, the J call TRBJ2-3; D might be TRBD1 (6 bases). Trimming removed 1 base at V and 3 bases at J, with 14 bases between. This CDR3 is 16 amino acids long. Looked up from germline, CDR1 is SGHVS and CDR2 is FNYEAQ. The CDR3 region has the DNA TGTGCCAGCAGCTTAGAGTTCAGAGGGGGAACAGATACGCAGTATTTT. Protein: CASSLEFRGGTDTQYF.

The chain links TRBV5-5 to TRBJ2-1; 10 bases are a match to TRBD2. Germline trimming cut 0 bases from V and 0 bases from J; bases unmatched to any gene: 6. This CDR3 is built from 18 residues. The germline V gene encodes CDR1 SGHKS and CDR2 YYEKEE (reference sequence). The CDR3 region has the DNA TGTGCCAGCAGCTTGGTCTTTCCTAGCGGGAGCTCCTACAATGAGCAGTTCTTC. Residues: CASSLVFPSGSSYNEQFF.

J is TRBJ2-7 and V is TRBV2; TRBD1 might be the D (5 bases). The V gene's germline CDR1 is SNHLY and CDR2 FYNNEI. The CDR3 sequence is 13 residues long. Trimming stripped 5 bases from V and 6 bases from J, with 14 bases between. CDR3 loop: CASSPWGSSEQYF. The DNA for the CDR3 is TGTGCCAGCAGTCCCTGGGGCAGCTCCGAGCAGTACTTC. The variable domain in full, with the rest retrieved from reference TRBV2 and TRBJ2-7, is EPEVTQTPSHQVTQMGQEVILRCVPISNHLYFYWYRQILGQKVEFLVSFYNNEISEKSEIFDDQFSVERPDGSNFTLKIRSTKLEDSAMYFCASSPWGSSEQYFGPGTRLTVT.

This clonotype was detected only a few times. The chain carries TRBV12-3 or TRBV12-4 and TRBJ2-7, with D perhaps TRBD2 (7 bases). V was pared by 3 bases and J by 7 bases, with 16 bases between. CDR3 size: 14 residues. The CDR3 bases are TGTGCCAGCAGTTTTACGGGGGGCTCAGAGGAGCAGTACTTC. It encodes CASSFTGGSEEQYF.

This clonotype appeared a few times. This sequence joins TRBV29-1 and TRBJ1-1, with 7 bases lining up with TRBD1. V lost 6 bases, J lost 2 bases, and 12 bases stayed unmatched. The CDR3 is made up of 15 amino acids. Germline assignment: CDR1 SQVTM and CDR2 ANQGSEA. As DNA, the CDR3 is TGCAGCGTGGGGACTGCCGGGACAGCCAACACTGAAGCTTTCTTT. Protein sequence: CSVGTAGTANTEAFF.

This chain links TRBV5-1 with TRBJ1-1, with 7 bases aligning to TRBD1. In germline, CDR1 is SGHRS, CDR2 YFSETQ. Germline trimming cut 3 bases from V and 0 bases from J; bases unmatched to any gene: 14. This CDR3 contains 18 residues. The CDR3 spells CASSSSFLQGRMNTEAFF. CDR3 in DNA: TGCGCCAGCAGCTCTTCCTTCCTACAGGGGCGGATGAACACTGAAGCTTTCTTT.

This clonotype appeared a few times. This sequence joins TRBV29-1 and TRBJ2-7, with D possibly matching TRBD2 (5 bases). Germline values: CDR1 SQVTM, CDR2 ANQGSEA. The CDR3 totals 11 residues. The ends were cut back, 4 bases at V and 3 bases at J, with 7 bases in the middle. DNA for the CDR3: TGCAGCGTTGCGAGGGACTACGAGCAGTACTTC. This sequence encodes CSVARDYEQYF.

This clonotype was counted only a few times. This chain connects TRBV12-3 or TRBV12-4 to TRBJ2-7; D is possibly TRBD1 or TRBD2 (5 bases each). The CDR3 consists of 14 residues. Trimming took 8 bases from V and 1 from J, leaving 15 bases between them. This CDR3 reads CASSTTRGSYEQYF. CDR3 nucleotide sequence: TGTGCCAGCTCCACGACGAGGGGATCCTACGAGCAGTACTTC.

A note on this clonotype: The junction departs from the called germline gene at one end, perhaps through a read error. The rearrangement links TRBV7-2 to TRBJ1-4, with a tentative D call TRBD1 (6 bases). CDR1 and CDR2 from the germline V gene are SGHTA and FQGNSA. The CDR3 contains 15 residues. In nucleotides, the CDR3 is TGTGCCAGCAGCTTAGTCAGGGGAACTAATGAAAAACGGTTTTTT. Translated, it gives CASSLVRGTNEKRFF.

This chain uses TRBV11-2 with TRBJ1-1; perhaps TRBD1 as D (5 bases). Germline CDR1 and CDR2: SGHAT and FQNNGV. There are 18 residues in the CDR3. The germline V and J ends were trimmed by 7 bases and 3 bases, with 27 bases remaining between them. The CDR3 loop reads CASKTFYTGAPEDTEAFF. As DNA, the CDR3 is TGTGCCAGCAAAACATTTTATACAGGCGCCCCCGAGGACACTGAAGCTTTCTTT.

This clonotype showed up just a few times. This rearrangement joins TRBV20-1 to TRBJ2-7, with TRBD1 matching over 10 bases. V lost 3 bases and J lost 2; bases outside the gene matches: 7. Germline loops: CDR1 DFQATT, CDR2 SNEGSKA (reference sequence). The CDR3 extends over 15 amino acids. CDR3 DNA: TGCAGTGCTAGCCCCTCCGGGACAGGGGCCTACGAGCAGTACTTC. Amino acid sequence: CSASPSGTGAYEQYF.

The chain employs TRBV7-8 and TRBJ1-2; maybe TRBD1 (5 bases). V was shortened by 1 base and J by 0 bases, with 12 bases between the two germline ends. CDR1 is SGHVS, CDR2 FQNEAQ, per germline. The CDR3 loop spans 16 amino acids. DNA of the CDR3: TGTGCCAGCAGCTTAGGGGAGCAGGGCGCTAACTATGGCTACACCTTC. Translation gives CASSLGEQGANYGYTF.

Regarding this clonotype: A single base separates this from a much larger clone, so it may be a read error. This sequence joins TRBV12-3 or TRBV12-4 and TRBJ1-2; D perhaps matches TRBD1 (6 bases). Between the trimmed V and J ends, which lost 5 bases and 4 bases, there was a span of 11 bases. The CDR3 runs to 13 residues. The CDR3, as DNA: TGTGCCAGCAGTCCCGGACAGTGCTATGGCTACACCTTC. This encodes CASSPGQCYGYTF.

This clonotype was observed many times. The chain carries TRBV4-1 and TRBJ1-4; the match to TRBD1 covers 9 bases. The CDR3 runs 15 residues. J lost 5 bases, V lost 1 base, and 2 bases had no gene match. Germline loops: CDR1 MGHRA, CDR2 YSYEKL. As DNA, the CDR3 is TGCGCCAGCAGCCAAGTCGGGACAGGGAATGAAAAACTGTTTTTT. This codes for CASSQVGTGNEKLFF.

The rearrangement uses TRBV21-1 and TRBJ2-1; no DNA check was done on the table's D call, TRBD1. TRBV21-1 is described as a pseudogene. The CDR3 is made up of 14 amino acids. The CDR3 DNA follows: TGTGCCAGCATACGGGGGACCAGGGACAATGAGCAGTTCTTC. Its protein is CASIRGTRDNEQFF.